Each of the 19 T cell receptor beta chains below was sequenced from the same sample in a study of blood T cells in healthy people across ages. The use of a sample-barcoded 5' primer and a J-beta primer mix characterized a second PCR of about 7 to 12 cycles. TCRdb passed the 5' RACE reads through MiXCR, listing each CDR3 protein once. The sample records about 1.7 million distinct CDR3 sequences, about 28% being singletons. The sequenced sample was blood. The receptors originated from a woman between 25 and 40 years old in good health.

The table lists this clonotype with a count of one. One end of the junction is discordant with germline, which a read error may explain. The V call is TRBV30, the J call TRBJ2-5, with D uncertain. Germline CDR1 reads GTSNPN; CDR2 reads SVGIG (reference sequence). The CDR3 consists of 11 residues. The DNA for the CDR3 is TGTGCCTGGAGTGCCCAAGAGACCCGGTACTTC. It specifies CAWSAQETRYF.

This clonotype was seen only a few times. V and J are TRBV7-2 and TRBJ2-3, with 13 bases identical to TRBD2. Losses at the gene ends were 6 bases for V and 3 bases for J; bases not matched to a gene: 6. This CDR3 contains 16 residues. The germline V gene has CDR1 SGHTA and CDR2 FQGNSA. This CDR3 reads CASRRTSGSPTDTQYF. DNA for the CDR3: TGTGCCAGCAGGCGGACTAGCGGGAGCCCAACAGATACGCAGTATTTT.

The chain carries TRBV29-1 and TRBJ2-1; 10 bases are a match to TRBD2. The V segment lost 1 base and the J segment 5 bases; nucleotides outside the gene matches: 11. This CDR3 has 17 residues. CDR1 and CDR2 from the germline V gene are SQVTM and ANQGSEA. CDR3 in DNA: TGCAGCGTTGAAGTACTCCTAGCGGGGGACCGACACAATGAGCAGTTCTTC. It is translated as CSVEVLLAGDRHNEQFF.

This clonotype was seen a handful of times. The gene calls are TRBV12-3 or TRBV12-4 and TRBJ1-2; D is uncertain. The CDR3 loop spans 14 amino acids. V lost 3 bases, J lost 8 bases, and 16 bases lay in between. The CDR3 here is CASSFGAPRLGYTF. The CDR3 DNA follows: TGTGCCAGCAGTTTCGGCGCTCCACGGTTGGGCTACACCTTC.

This chain joins TRBV7-7 and TRBJ2-7; 7 bases fit TRBD2. Trimming took 5 bases from V and 1 from J; bases not matched to a gene: 14. There are 17 residues in the CDR3. The germline V gene has CDR1 SSHAT and CDR2 FNYEAQ (reference sequence). The chain's CDR3 is CASSVVKGRGVSYEQYF. The DNA of the CDR3 is TGTGCCAGCAGCGTAGTTAAGGGCCGGGGGGTTTCCTACGAGCAGTACTTC.

This clonotype has a handful of counts. V gene TRBV11-2 combines with J gene TRBJ2-1; D uncertain. The length of the CDR3 is 12 residues. V was pared by 0 bases and J by 12 bases, with 9 bases between. Germline CDR1 is SGHAT and CDR2 is FQNNGV. CDR3 in amino acids: CASSLDGLSQFF. The CDR3 DNA is TGTGCCAGCAGCTTAGATGGTCTGTCGCAGTTCTTC.

J is TRBJ2-1 and V is TRBV6-1; 7 bases are a match to TRBD1. The CDR3 spans 14 residues. V lost 4 bases and J lost 5; bases outside the gene matches: 5. Germline CDR1 is MNHNS and CDR2 is SASEGT. The CDR3 nucleotides are TGTGCCAGCAGTGGTAGGGGGCGGAACAATGAGCAGTTCTTC. This gives the protein CASSGRGRNNEQFF.

This clonotype showed up many times. This chain uses TRBV20-1 with TRBJ2-1, with a tentative D call TRBD1 (5 bases). CDR3 length: 13 amino acids. The germline V and J ends were trimmed by 7 bases and 15 bases, with 25 bases remaining between them. CDR1 and CDR2 from the germline V gene are DFQATT and SNEGSKA (reference sequence). CDR3 sequence reads: CSVKSPDSPRSFF. CDR3 nucleotide sequence: TGCAGTGTAAAGTCCCCCGACAGCCCGAGGTCGTTCTTC.

A few counts support this clonotype. The chain couples TRBV20-1 to TRBJ1-1; tentative D call: TRBD1 (5 bases). Germline loops: CDR1 DFQATT, CDR2 SNEGSKA (reference sequence). Trimming pared 2 bases from V and 5 bases from J, leaving 12 bases between. This CDR3 is built from 13 residues. CDR3 sequence: CSARPSGRTEAFF. The CDR3 DNA is TGCAGTGCTAGACCCTCGGGACGAACTGAAGCTTTCTTT.

The CDR3 DNA reads as TGTGCCAGCAGTCCGGGGACTAGCGGGTTCCAAGAGACCCAGTACTTC. This codes for CASSPGTSGFQETQYF. The chain couples TRBV12-3 or TRBV12-4 to TRBJ2-5, with 12 bases aligning to TRBD2. Trimming removed 5 bases from V and 1 base from J; junction bases left unmatched: 5. CDR3 length equals 16 residues.

This clonotype was recorded once. At one boundary the junction diverges from the germline segment, which might be a read error. This chain connects TRBV18 to TRBJ2-3; no clear D gene. The CDR3 is made up of 13 amino acids. Germline assignment: CDR1 KGHSH and CDR2 LQKENI. CDR3: CASSPGRTYTQYF. The CDR3 region has the DNA TGTGCCAGCTCACCAGGCCGCACATATACGCAGTATTTT.

A few counts support this clonotype. V is TRBV12-3 or TRBV12-4 and J is TRBJ2-1; 10 bases agree with TRBD2. The junction had 7 bases not matched to a gene; V was cut back by 3 bases and J by 5 bases. CDR3 length equals 16 residues. The CDR3 nucleotides read TGTGCCAGCAGTTTGTCTAGCGGGGGCCCTGACAATGAGCAGTTCTTC. Amino acid sequence: CASSLSSGGPDNEQFF.

This clonotype has ten or more counts. The chain links TRBV11-2 to TRBJ2-7; D is ambiguous. V dropped 5 bases and J dropped 2 bases, with 13 bases sitting between them. Germline V gives CDR1 SGHAT, CDR2 FQNNGV. The CDR3 extends over 14 amino acids. The CDR3 bases are TGTGCCAGCAGCCCTGGGGTCCCACCCTACGAGCAGTACTTC. Protein sequence: CASSPGVPPYEQYF.

This chain uses TRBV20-1 with TRBJ2-7, with a tentative D call TRBD2 (6 bases). The germline V gene encodes CDR1 DFQATT and CDR2 SNEGSKA (reference sequence). V lost 6 bases and J 2 bases, leaving 20 bases between the germline ends. This CDR3 is built from 15 residues. CDR3 nucleotides: TGCAGTGCCGCCCCTCTGGTAGCGGACCCCTACGAGCAGTACTTC. Encoded protein: CSAAPLVADPYEQYF.

This clonotype was observed a few times. The chain employs TRBV12-3 or TRBV12-4 and TRBJ2-5; 8 nucleotides line up with TRBD1. The CDR3 has 14 residues. The ends lost 5 bases at V and 5 bases at J; junction bases unmatched: 7. DNA of the CDR3: TGTGCCAGCAGTGCCGACAGGGGTTGGGAGACCCAGTACTTC. It encodes CASSADRGWETQYF.

The chain joins TRBV6-5 to TRBJ2-1, with 9 bases fitting TRBD1. CDR3 length: 15 amino acids. The germline V gene has CDR1 MNHEY and CDR2 SVGAGI. The ends lost 10 bases at V and 1 base at J; junction bases unmatched: 8. The CDR3 spells CAISLDRGSYNEQFF. The CDR3 nucleotides are TGTGCCATCAGCCTGGACAGGGGTTCCTACAATGAGCAGTTCTTC.

This rearrangement joins TRBV7-9 to TRBJ2-3; 7 positions match TRBD2. Germline V gene lookup returns CDR1 SEHNR and CDR2 FQNEAQ (reference sequence). With 6 bases clipped from V and 2 bases from J, the junction kept 8 bases outside the gene matches. The CDR3 covers 15 residues. The DNA for the CDR3 is TGTGCCAGCAGTTTTACTAGCGACGACACAGATACGCAGTATTTT. This translates into CASSFTSDDTDTQYF.

The chain couples TRBV20-1 to TRBJ1-1, with 9 positions matching TRBD1. The ends lost 5 bases at V and 8 bases at J; junction bases unmatched: 12. Looked up from germline, CDR1 is DFQATT and CDR2 is SNEGSKA (reference sequence). CDR3 length: 14 amino acids. The CDR3 loop is CSALAPNRGPEAFF. In DNA form, the CDR3 reads TGCAGTGCTCTAGCGCCCAACAGGGGGCCCGAAGCTTTCTTT.

This chain joins TRBV25-1 and TRBJ2-7, with 9 bases fitting TRBD1. The V gene's germline CDR1 is MGHDK and CDR2 SYGVNS. There are 15 residues in the CDR3. The junction had 13 bases not matched to a gene; V was cut back by 6 bases and J by 7 bases. CDR3 bases: TGTGCCAGCAGCCCCCCGGGACAGGGTCACAATGAGCAGTACTTC. Protein sequence: CASSPPGQGHNEQYF.